This TCR beta chain was observed in a study of cytomegalovirus exposure and HLA in healthy donors. The V and J ends lost 0 bases and 0 bases respectively, with 6 bases between them. Germline loops: CDR1 SGDLS, CDR2 YYNGEE. CDR3 length equals 14 residues. The study ran its PCR with 60 Vbeta and 13 Jbeta primers. The table came from immunoSEQ multiplex PCR; TCRdb's copy has only in-frame clones and leaves some out. In the table there are 100,000 to 150,000 clones, approximately 74% of which are singletons. The receptor was derived from a woman aged 50 to 60 in good health and CMV-seropositive. The sample comprised PBMCs. This sequence joins TRBV9 and TRBJ1-2, with D possibly matching TRBD1 (5 bases). The CDR3 DNA follows: TGTGCCAGCAGCGTAGAACAGGCTAACTATGGCTACACCTTC. Its protein product is CASSVEQANYGYTF.